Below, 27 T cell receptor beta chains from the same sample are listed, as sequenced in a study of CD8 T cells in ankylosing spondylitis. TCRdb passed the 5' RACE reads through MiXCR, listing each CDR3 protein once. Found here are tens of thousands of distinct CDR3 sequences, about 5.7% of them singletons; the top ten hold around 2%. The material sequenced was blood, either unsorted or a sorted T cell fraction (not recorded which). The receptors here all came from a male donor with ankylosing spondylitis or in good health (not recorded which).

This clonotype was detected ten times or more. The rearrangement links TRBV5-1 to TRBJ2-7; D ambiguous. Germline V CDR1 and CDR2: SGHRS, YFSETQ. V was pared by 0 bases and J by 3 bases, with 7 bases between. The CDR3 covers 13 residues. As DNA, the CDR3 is TGCGCCAGCAGCTTGGTATCGAACTACGAGCAGTACTTC. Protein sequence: CASSLVSNYEQYF.

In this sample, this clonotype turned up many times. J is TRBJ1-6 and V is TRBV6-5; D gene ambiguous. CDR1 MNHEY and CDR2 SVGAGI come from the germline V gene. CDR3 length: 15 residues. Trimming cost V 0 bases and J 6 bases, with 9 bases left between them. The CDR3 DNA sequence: TGTGCCAGCAGTTACTCTGAGGGCCTTAATTCACCCCTCCACTTT. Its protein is CASSYSEGLNSPLHF.

The CDR3 protein is CASSTRVASDYGYTF. The CDR3 nucleotides read TGTGCCAGCAGCACTAGGGTGGCGTCAGACTATGGCTACACCTTC. The J gene is TRBJ1-2, the V gene TRBV7-2; D remains ambiguous. The CDR3 runs 15 residues. Trimming took 5 bases from V and 3 from J, leaving 16 bases between them. Germline V gives CDR1 SGHTA, CDR2 FQGNSA.

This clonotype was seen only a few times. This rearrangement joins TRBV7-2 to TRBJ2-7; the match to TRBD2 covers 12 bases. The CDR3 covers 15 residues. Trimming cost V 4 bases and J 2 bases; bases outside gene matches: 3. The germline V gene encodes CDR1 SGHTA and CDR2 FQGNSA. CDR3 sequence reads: CASSSSSGGAYEQYF. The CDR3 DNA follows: TGTGCCAGCAGCTCATCTAGCGGGGGGGCCTACGAGCAGTACTTC.

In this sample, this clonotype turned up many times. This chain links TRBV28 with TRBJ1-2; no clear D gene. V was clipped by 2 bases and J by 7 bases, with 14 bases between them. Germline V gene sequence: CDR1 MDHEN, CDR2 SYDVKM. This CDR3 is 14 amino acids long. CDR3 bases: TGTGCCAGCAGTTTAGAAATGGACTTGGGTGGCTACACCTTC. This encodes CASSLEMDLGGYTF.

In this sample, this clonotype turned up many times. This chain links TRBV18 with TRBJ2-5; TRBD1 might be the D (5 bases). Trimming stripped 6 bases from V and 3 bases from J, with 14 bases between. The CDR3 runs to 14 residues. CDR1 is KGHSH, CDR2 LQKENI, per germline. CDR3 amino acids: CASSQNSGKETQYF. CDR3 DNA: TGTGCCAGCTCCCAGAATTCAGGGAAAGAGACCCAGTACTTC.

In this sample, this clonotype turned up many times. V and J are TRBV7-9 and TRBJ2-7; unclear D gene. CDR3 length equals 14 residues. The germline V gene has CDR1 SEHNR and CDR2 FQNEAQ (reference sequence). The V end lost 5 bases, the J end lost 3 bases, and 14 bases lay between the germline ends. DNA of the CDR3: TGTGCCAGCAGCCGACCGTCGCGAATCTACGAGCAGTACTTC. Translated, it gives CASSRPSRIYEQYF.

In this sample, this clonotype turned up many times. Here the CDR3 DNA reads TGTGCCAGCAGTCTCCTCGGGACAGGACCAGATACGCAGTATTTT. This gives the protein CASSLLGTGPDTQYF. The V gene is TRBV6-5, the J gene TRBJ2-3; 8 nucleotides align to TRBD1. The ends lost 5 bases at V and 4 bases at J; junction bases unmatched: 8. Germline V gives CDR1 MNHEY, CDR2 SVGAGI. The CDR3 consists of 15 residues.

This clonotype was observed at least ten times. CDR3 region: CASSLRSDMNTEAFF. Written as DNA, the CDR3 is TGCGCCAGCAGCTTGAGGTCGGACATGAACACTGAAGCTTTCTTT. The chain links TRBV5-1 to TRBJ1-1, with a tentative D call TRBD1 (5 bases). V was shortened by 1 base and J by 0 bases, with 10 bases between the two germline ends. The CDR3 contains 15 residues. The V gene's germline CDR1 is SGHRS and CDR2 YFSETQ.

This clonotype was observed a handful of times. The CDR3 protein is CASSSQGGEKLFF. The CDR3 DNA reads as TGTGCCAGCAGCTCACAGGGGGGGGAAAAACTGTTTTTT. The rearrangement uses TRBV7-2 and TRBJ1-4; TRBD1 aligns across 8 bases. Germline V gene lookup returns CDR1 SGHTA and CDR2 FQGNSA. This CDR3 comprises 13 residues. V shed 4 bases, J shed 8 bases, and the junction held 3 bases outside the gene matches.

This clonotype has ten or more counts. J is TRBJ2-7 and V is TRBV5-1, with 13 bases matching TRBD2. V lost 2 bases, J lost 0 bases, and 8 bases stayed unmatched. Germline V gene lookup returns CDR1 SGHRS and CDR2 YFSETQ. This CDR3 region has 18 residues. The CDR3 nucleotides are TGCGCCAGCAGCTTCCGACTAGCGGGGGGATTCGCCTCCTACGAGCAGTACTTC. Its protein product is CASSFRLAGGFASYEQYF.

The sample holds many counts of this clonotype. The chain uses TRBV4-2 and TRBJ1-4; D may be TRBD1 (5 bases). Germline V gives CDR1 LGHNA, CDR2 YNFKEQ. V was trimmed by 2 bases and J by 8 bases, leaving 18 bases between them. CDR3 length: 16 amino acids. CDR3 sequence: CASSQKVGEEDEKLFF. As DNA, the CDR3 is TGTGCCAGCAGCCAAAAAGTGGGGGAGGAGGACGAAAAACTGTTTTTT.

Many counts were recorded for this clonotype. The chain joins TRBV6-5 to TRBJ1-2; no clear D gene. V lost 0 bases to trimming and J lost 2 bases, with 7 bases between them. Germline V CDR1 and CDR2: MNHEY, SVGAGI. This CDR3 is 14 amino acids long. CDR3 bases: TGTGCCAGCAGTTACTCGCCAGGAAACTATGGCTACACCTTC. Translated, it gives CASSYSPGNYGYTF.

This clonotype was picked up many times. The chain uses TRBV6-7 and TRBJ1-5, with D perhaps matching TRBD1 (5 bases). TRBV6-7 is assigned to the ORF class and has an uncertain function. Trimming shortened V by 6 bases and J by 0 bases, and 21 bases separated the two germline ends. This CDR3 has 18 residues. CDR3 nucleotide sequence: TGTGCCAGCAGATCGACTGGGACGTTTGGGTATAGCAATCAGCCCCAGCATTTT. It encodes CASRSTGTFGYSNQPQHF.

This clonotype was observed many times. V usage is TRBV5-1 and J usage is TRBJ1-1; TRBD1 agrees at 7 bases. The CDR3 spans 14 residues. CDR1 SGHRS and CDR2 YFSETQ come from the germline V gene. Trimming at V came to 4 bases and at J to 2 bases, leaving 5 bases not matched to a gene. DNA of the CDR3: TGCGCCAGCAGCAGGGACAGCTTTAACACTGAAGCTTTCTTT. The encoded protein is CASSRDSFNTEAFF.

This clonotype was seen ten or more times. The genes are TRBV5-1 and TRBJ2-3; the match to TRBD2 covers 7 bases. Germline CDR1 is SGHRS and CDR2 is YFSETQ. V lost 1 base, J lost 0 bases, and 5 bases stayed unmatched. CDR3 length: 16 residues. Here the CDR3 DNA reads TGCGCCAGCAGCTTGTTTACGGGGGGAAGCACAGATACGCAGTATTTT. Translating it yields CASSLFTGGSTDTQYF.

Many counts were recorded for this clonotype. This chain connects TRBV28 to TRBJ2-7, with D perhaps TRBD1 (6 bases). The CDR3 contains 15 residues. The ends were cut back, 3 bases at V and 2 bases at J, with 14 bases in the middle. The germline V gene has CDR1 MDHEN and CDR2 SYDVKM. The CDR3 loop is CASSLSVGQTYEQYF. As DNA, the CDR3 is TGTGCCAGCAGTTTGTCTGTCGGACAGACCTACGAGCAGTACTTC.

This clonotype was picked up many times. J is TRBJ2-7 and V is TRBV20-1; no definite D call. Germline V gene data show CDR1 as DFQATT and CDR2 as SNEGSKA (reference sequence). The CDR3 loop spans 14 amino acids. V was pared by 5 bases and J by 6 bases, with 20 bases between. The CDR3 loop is CSAPSQEGHSEQYF. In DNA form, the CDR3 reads TGCAGTGCTCCCTCGCAGGAAGGGCACAGCGAGCAGTACTTC.

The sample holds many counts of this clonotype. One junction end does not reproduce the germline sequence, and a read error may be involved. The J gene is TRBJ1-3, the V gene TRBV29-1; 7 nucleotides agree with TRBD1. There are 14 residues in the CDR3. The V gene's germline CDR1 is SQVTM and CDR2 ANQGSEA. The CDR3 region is CIVEGTGAGNTIYF. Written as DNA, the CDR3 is TGCATCGTTGAAGGAACAGGGGCTGGAAACACCATATATTTT. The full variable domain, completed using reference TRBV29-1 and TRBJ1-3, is SAVISQKPSRDICQRGTSLTIQCQVDSQVTMMFWYRQQPGQSLTLIATANQGSEATYESGFVIDKFPISRPNLTFSTLTVSNMSPEDSSIYLCIVEGTGAGNTIYFGEGSWLTVV.

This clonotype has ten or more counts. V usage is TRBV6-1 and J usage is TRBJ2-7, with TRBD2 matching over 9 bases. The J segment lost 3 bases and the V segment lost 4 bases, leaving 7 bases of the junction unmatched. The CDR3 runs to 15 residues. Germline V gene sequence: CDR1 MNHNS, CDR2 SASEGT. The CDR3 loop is CASSVPLAGFYEQYF. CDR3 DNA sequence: TGTGCCAGCAGTGTCCCGCTAGCGGGGTTCTACGAGCAGTACTTC.

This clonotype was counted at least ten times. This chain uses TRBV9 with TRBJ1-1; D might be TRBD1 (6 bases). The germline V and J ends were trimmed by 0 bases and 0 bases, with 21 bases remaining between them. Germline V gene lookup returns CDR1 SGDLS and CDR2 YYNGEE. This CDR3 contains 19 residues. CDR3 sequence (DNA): TGTGCCAGCAGCGTAGGCGGGGGGGCAGGGAGCGACATGAACACTGAAGCTTTCTTT. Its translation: CASSVGGGAGSDMNTEAFF.

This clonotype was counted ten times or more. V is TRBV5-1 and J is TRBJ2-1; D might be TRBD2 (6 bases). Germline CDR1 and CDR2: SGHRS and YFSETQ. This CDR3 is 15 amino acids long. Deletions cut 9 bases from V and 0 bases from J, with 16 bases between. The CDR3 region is CATRPDGSSYNEQFF. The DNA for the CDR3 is TGCGCCACCCGGCCGGACGGGAGCTCCTACAATGAGCAGTTCTTC.

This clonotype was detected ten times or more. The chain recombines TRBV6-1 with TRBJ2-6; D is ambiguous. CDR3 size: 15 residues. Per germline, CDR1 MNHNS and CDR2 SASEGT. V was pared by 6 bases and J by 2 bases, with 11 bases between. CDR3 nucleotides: TGTGCCAGCAGCCACAGTCTTCCTGGGGCCAACGTCCTGACTTTC. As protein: CASSHSLPGANVLTF.

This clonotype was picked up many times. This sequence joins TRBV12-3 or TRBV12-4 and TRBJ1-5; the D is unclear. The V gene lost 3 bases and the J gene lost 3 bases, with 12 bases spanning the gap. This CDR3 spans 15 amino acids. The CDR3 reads CASSLSAGLNQPQHF. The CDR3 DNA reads TGTGCCAGCAGTTTGAGTGCAGGCCTCAATCAGCCCCAGCATTTT.

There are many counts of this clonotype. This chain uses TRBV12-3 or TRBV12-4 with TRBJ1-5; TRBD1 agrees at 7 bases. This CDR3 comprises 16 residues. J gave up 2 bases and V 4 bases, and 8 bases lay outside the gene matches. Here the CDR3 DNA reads TGTGCCAGCAGTTCCCGCACCGGACAGGGCAATCAGCCCCAGCATTTT. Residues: CASSSRTGQGNQPQHF.

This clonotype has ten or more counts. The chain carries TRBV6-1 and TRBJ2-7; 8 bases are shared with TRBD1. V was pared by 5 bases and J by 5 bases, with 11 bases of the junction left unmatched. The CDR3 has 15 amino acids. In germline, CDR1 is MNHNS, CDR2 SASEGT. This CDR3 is CASSILQQGGDEQYF. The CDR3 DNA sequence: TGTGCCAGCAGTATCCTGCAACAGGGGGGTGACGAGCAGTACTTC.

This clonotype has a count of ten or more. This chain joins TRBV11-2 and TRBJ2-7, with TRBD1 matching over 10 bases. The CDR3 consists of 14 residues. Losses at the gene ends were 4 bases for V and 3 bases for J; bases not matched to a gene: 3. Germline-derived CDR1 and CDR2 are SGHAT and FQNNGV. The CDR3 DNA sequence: TGTGCCAGCAGCTGGGGGACAGGGGACTACGAGCAGTACTTC. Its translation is CASSWGTGDYEQYF. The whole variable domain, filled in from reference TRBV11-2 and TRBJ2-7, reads EAGVAQSPRYKIIEKRQSVAFWCNPISGHATLYWYQQILGQGPKLLIQFQNNGVVDDSQLPKDRFSAERLKGVDSTLKIQPAKLEDSAVYLCASSWGTGDYEQYFGPGTRLTVT.